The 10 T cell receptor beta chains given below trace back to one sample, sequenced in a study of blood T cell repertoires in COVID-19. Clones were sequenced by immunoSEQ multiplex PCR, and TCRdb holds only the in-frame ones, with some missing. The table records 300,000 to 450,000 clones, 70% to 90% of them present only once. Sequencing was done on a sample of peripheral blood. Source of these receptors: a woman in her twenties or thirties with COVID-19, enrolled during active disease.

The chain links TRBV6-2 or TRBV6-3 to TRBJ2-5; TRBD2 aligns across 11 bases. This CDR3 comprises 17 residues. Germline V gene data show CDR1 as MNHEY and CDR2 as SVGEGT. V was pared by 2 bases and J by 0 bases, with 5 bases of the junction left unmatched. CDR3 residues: CASSYRLAGSYQETQYF. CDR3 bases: TGTGCCAGCAGTTACCGACTAGCGGGAAGTTACCAAGAGACCCAGTACTTC.

Written as DNA, the CDR3 is TGTGCCACCAGCCCAGCGGGGCAGGGAAGGTACGAGCAGTACTTC. Its protein product is CATSPAGQGRYEQYF. The chain recombines TRBV15 with TRBJ2-7; 7 nucleotides line up with TRBD2. V gave up 5 bases and J gave up 4 bases; unmatched junction bases: 11. Germline CDR1 reads LNHNV; CDR2 reads YYDKDF (reference sequence). The CDR3 runs 15 residues. The full variable domain, in which reference TRBV15 and TRBJ2-7 provide the parts outside the CDR3, is DAMVIQNPRYQVTQFGKPVTLSCSQTLNHNVMYWYQQKSSQAPKLLFHYYDKDFNNEADTPDNFQSRRPNTSFCFLDIRSPGLGDTAMYLCATSPAGQGRYEQYFGPGTRLTVT.

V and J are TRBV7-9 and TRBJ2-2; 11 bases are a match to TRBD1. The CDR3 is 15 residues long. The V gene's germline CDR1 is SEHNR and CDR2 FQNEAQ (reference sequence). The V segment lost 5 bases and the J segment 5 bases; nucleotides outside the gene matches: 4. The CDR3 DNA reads TGTGCCAGCAGCGTGGACAGGGGGCGAACCGGGGAGCTGTTTTTT. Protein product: CASSVDRGRTGELFF.

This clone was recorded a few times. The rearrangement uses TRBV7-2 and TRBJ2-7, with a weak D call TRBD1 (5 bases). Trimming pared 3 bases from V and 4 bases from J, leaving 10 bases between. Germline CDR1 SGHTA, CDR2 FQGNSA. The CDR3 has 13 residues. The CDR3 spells CASSFDSKYEQYV. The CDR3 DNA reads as TGTGCCAGCAGCTTCGACAGTAAGTACGAGCAGTACGTC.

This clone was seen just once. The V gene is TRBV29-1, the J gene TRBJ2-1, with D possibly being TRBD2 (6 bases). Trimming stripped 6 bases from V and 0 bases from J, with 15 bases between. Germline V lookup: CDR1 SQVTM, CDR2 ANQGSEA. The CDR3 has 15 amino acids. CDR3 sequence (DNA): TGCAGCGTACCGGTGGGGAGGAGCTCCTACAATGAGCAGTTCTTC. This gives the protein CSVPVGRSSYNEQFF.

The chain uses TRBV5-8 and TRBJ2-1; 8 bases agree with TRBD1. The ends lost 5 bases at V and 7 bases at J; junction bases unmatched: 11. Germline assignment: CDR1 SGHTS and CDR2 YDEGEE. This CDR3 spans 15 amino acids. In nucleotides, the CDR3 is TGTGCCAGCAGTCGTGCCAGGGGGCGTCGTAATGAGCAGTTCTTC. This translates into CASSRARGRRNEQFF. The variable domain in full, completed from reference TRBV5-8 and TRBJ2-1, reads EAGVTQSPTHLIKTRGQQATLRCSPISGHTSVYWYQQALGLGLQFLLWYDEGEERNRGNFPPRFSGRQFPNYSSELNVNALELEDSALYLCASSRARGRRNEQFFGPGTRLTVL.

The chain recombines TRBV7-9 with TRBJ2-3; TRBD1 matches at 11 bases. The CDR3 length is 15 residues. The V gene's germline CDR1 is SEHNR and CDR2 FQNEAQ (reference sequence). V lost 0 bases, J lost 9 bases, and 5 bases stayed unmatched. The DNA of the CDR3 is TGTGCCAGCAGCTTAGCCCGGGACAGGGGGAACACGCAGTATTTT. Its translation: CASSLARDRGNTQYF.

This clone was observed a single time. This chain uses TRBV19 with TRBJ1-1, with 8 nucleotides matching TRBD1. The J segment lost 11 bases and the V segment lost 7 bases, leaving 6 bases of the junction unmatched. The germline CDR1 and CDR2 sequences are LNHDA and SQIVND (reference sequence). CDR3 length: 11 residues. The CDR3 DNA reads TGTGCCAGTATGACAGGGGAGGTGGCTTTCTTT. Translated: CASMTGEVAFF.

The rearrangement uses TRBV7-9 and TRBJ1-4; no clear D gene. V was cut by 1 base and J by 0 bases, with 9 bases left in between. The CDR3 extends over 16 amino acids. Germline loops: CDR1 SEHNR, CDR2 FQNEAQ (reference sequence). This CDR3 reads CASSLGAGATNEKLFF. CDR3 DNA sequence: TGTGCCAGCAGCTTAGGGGCGGGTGCAACTAATGAAAAACTGTTTTTT.

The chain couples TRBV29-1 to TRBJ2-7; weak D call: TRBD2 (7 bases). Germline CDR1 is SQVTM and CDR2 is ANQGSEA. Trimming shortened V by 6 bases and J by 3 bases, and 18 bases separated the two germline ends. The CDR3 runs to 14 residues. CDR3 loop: CSVPVPGGFYEQYF. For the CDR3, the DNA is TGCAGCGTACCCGTTCCGGGGGGCTTCTACGAGCAGTACTTC.